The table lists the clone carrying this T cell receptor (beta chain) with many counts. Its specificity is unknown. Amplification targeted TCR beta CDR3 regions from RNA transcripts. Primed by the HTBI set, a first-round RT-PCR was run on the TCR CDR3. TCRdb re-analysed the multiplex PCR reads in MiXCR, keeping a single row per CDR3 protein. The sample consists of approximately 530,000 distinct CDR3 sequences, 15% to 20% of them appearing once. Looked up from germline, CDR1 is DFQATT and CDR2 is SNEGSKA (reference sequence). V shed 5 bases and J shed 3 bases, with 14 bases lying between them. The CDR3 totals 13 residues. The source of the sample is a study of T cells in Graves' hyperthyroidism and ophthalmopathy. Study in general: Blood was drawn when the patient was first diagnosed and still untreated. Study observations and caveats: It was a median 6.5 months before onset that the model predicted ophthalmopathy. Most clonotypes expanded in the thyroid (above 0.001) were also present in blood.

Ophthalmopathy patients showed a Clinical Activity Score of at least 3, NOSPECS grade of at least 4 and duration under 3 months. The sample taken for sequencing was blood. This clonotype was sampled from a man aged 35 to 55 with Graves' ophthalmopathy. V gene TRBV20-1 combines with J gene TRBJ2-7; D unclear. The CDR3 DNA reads TGCAGTGCTCCTGGAACTTTAGGCTACGAGCAGTACTTC. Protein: CSAPGTLGYEQYF.